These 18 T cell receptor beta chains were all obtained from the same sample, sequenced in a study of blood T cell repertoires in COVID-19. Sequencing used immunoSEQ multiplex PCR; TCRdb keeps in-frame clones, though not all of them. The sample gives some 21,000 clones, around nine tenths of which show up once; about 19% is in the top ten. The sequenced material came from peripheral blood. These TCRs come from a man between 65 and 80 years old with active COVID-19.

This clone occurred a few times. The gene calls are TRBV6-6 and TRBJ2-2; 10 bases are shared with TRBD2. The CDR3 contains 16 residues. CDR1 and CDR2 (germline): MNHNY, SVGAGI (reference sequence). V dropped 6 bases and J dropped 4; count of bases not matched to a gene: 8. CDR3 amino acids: CASSFGSGRSTGELFF. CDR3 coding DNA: TGTGCCAGCAGCTTCGGTAGCGGGAGGAGCACCGGGGAGCTGTTTTTT.

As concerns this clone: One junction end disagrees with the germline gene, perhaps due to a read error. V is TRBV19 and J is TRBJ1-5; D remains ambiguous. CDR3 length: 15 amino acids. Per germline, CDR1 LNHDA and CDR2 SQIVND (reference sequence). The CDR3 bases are TGTGTCAGTAGCGTAGGGAGTTATAGCAATCAGCCCCAGCATTTT. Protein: CVSSVGSYSNQPQHF.

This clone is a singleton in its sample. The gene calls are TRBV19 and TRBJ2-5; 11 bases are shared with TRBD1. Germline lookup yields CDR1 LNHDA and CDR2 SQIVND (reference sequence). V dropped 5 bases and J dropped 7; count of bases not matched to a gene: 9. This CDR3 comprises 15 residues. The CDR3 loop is CASSPGTGGMGTQYF. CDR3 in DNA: TGTGCCAGTAGTCCCGGGACAGGGGGAATGGGGACCCAGTACTTC.

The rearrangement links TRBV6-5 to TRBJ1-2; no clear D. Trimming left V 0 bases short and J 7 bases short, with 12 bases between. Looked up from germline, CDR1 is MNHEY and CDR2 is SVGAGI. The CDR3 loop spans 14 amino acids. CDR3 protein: CASSYSVEGGGYTF. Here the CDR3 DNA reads TGTGCCAGCAGTTACTCAGTAGAGGGTGGTGGCTACACCTTC.

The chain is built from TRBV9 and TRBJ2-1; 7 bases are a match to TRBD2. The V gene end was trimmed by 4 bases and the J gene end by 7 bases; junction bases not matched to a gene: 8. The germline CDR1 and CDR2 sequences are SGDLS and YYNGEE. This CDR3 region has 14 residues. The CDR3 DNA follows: TGTGCCAGCAGCACCTCTGGGAGGGGAAATGAGCAGTTCTTC. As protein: CASSTSGRGNEQFF.

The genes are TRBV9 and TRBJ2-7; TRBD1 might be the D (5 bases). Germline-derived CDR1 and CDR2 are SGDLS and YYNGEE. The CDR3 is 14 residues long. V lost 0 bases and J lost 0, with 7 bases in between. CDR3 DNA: TGTGCCAGCAGCGTAGGGACAAACTCCTACGAGCAGTACTTC. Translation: CASSVGTNSYEQYF.

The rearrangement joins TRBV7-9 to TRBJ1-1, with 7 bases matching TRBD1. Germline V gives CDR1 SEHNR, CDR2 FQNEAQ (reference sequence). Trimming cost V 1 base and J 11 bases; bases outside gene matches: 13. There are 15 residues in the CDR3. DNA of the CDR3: TGTGCCAGCAGCTTAGAAATGGGGCTGACAGGGAAGGCTTTCTTT. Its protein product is CASSLEMGLTGKAFF.

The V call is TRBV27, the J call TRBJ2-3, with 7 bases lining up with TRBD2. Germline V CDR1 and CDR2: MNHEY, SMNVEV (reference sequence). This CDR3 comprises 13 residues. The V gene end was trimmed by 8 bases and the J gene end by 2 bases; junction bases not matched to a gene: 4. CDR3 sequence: CASRGVFTDTQYF. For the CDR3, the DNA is TGTGCCAGCCGGGGGGTCTTCACAGATACGCAGTATTTT.

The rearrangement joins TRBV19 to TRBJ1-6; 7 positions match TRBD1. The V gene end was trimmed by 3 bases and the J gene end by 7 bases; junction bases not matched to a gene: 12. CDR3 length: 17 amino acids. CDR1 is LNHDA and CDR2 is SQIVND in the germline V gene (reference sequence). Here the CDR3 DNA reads TGTGCCAGTAGTATGGGCAGGGGGTTGTCGGGGAATTCACCCCTCCACTTT. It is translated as CASSMGRGLSGNSPLHF. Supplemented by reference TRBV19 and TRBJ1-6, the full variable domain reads DGGITQSPKYLFRKEGQNVTLSCEQNLNHDAMYWYRQDPGQGLRLIYYSQIVNDFQKGDIAEGYSVSREKKESFPLTVTSAQKNPTAFYLCASSMGRGLSGNSPLHFGNGTRLTVT.

The CDR3 DNA follows: TGTGCCAGCAGTCCCCAGGGTGTTGATGGCTACACCTTC. Amino acids: CASSPQGVDGYTF. The genes are TRBV12-3 or TRBV12-4 and TRBJ1-2; D is perhaps TRBD1 (5 bases). There are 13 residues in the CDR3. V shed 5 bases and J shed 6 bases, with 13 bases lying between them.

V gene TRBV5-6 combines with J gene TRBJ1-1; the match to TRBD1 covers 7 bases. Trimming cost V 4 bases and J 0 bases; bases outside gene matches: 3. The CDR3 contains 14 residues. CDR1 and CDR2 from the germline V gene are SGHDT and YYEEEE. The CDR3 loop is CASSRGQLNTEAFF. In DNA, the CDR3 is TGTGCCAGCAGCCGGGGACAGCTGAACACTGAAGCTTTCTTT.

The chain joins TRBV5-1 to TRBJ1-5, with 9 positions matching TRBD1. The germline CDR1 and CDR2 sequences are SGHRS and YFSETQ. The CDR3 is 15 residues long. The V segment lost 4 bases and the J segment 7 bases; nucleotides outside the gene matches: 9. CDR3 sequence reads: CASSPGTGSAQPQHF. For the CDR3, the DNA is TGCGCCAGCAGCCCCGGGACAGGGTCGGCCCAGCCCCAGCATTTT.

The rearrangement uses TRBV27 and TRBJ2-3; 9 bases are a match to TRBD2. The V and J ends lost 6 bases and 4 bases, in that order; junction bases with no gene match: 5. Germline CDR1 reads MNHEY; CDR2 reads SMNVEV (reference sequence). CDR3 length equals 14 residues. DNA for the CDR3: TGTGCCAGCAGCCCAGTAGCGGGGGCAGATACGCAGTATTTT. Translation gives CASSPVAGADTQYF.

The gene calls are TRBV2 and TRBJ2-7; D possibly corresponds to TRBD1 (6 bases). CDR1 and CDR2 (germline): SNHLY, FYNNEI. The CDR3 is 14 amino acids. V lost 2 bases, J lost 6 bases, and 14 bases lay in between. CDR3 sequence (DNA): TGTGCCAGCAGTGAACGGACAGACGGGGCCGAGCAGTACTTC. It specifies CASSERTDGAEQYF.

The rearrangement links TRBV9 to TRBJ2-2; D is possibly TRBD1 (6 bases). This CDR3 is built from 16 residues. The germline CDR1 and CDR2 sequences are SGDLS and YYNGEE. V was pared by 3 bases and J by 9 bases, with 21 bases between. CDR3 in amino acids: CASSAEGDPRARELFF. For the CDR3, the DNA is TGTGCCAGCAGCGCCGAGGGGGACCCTAGGGCCCGGGAGCTGTTTTTT.

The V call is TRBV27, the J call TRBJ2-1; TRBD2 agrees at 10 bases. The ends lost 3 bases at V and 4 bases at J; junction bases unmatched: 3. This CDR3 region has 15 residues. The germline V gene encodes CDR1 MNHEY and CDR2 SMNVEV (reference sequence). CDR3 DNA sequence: TGTGCCAGCAGTTTTGGACTAGCGGAGTACAATGAGCAGTTCTTC. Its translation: CASSFGLAEYNEQFF.

CDR3 bases: TGTGCCACCAGCATGGGGGCGAGGACAGATACGCAGTATTTT. As protein: CATSMGARTDTQYF. J is TRBJ2-3 and V is TRBV15, with D tentatively TRBD1 (6 bases). The CDR3 spans 14 residues. The V end was cut by 4 bases, the J end by 3 bases, with 11 bases between. CDR1 and CDR2 (germline): LNHNV, YYDKDF (reference sequence).

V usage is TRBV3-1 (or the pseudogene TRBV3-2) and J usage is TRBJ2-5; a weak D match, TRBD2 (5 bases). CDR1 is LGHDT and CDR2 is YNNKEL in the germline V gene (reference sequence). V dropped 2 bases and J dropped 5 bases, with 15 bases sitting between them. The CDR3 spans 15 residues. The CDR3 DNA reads TGTGCCAGCAGCCAACAACTAGTTCCCGGGGAGACCCAGTACTTC. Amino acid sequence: CASSQQLVPGETQYF.